Following are 9 T cell receptor beta chains from one sample sequenced in a study of cytomegalovirus exposure and HLA in healthy donors. 60 Vbeta and 13 Jbeta primers were used in PCR. This table comes from immunoSEQ multiplex PCR, and its TCRdb copy is limited to in-frame clones, with some not included. The top ten clones hold approximately 4.2% of a sample with around 150,000 clones, about 72% of them seen once. Sequencing was performed on PBMCs. All receptors come from a man in his 60s in good health and CMV-seronegative.

The CDR3 is CASSEGDRDSYQETQYF. As DNA, the CDR3 is TGTGCCAGCAGCGAGGGAGATCGGGACTCGTACCAAGAGACCCAGTACTTC. This sequence joins TRBV11-3 and TRBJ2-5; a possible D gene is TRBD2 (6 bases). This CDR3 region has 17 residues. V shed 5 bases and J shed 0 bases, with 19 bases lying between them. Per the germline V gene, CDR1 is SGHNT and CDR2 is YENEEA. Supplemented by reference TRBV11-3 and TRBJ2-5, the full variable domain reads EAGVVQSPRYKIIEKKQPVAFWCNPISGHNTLYWYLQNLGQGPELLIRYENEEAVDDSQLPKDRFSAERLKGVDSTLKIQPAELGDSAVYLCASSEGDRDSYQETQYFGPGTRLLVL.

This clone was observed a handful of times. The chain links TRBV5-1 to TRBJ1-1, with D perhaps TRBD1 (6 bases). V was clipped by 1 base and J by 5 bases, with 12 bases between them. CDR1 is SGHRS and CDR2 is YFSETQ in the germline V gene. The CDR3 covers 14 residues. CDR3 in DNA: TGCGCCAGCAGCTTGAACCAGGGGAGTACTGAAGCTTTCTTT. Encoded protein: CASSLNQGSTEAFF.

The chain carries TRBV5-1 and TRBJ2-2; TRBD1 matches 9 bases. CDR1 SGHRS and CDR2 YFSETQ come from the germline V gene. V shed 3 bases and J 4 bases; nucleotides not matched to a gene: 4. This CDR3 is 15 amino acids long. The CDR3 DNA follows: TGCGCCAGCAGCTCACAGGGGGCGCCCACCGGGGAGCTGTTTTTT. Its protein product is CASSSQGAPTGELFF.

The gene calls are TRBV27 and TRBJ2-7, with a possible D match to TRBD1 (5 bases). V lost 3 bases and J 3 bases, leaving 12 bases between the germline ends. Germline lookup yields CDR1 MNHEY and CDR2 SMNVEV (reference sequence). The CDR3 consists of 14 residues. In DNA form, the CDR3 reads TGTGCCAGCAGTTTTGGCAGGGTCGTCTACGAGCAGTACTTC. It yields the protein CASSFGRVVYEQYF.

In this sample, this clone turned up a few times. The chain uses TRBV5-4 and TRBJ2-1; a possible D gene is TRBD2 (6 bases). CDR3 length: 14 amino acids. Trimming cost V 4 bases and J 4 bases, with 12 bases left between them. The germline V gene has CDR1 SGHNT and CDR2 YYREEE (reference sequence). The CDR3 DNA follows: TGTGCCAGCAGCCCCGGGACTCTTTACAATGAGCAGTTCTTC. Amino acid sequence: CASSPGTLYNEQFF.

The CDR3 DNA sequence: TGTGCCACCACCACCAGGGAACCTCAGCCCCAGCATTTT. Translated, it gives CATTTREPQPQHF. This chain joins TRBV27 and TRBJ1-5; possibly TRBD1 for D (5 bases). Per germline, CDR1 MNHEY and CDR2 SMNVEV (reference sequence). The CDR3 runs to 13 residues. The germline V and J ends were trimmed by 10 bases and 6 bases, with 16 bases remaining between them.

The chain recombines TRBV5-4 with TRBJ1-5, with a tentative D call TRBD1 (6 bases). Deletions cut 0 bases from V and 3 bases from J, with 10 bases between. The CDR3 is 15 residues long. Germline V gives CDR1 SGHNT, CDR2 YYREEE (reference sequence). The CDR3 coding sequence is TGTGCCAGCAGCTTGGCAGGGGAGAACAATCAGCCCCAGCATTTT. This sequence encodes CASSLAGENNQPQHF.

This chain uses TRBV27 with TRBJ2-5; the D gene is possibly TRBD1 (6 bases). CDR1 MNHEY and CDR2 SMNVEV come from the germline V gene (reference sequence). The CDR3 spans 14 residues. Trimming took 3 bases from V and 1 from J, leaving 9 bases between them. The CDR3 spells CASSFTGIQETQYF. CDR3 DNA: TGTGCCAGCAGTTTCACAGGGATCCAAGAGACCCAGTACTTC.

This clone has only a few counts. V usage is TRBV5-4 and J usage is TRBJ2-1; possibly TRBD1 for D (5 bases). CDR3 length equals 14 residues. The germline CDR1 and CDR2 sequences are SGHNT and YYREEE (reference sequence). With 3 bases removed from V and 5 bases from J, the gap between germline ends came to 12 bases. The CDR3, as DNA: TGTGCCAGCAGCTCCCCAGGGTTCCACAATGAGCAGTTCTTC. This translates into CASSSPGFHNEQFF.